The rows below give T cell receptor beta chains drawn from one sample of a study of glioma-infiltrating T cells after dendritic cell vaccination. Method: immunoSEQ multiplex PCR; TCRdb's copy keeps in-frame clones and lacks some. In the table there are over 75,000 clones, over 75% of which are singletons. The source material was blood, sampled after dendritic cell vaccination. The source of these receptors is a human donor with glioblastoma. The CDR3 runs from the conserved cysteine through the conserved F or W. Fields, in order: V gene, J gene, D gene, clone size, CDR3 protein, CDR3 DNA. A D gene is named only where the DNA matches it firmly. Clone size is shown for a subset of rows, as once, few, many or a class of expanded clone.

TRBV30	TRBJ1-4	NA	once	CAWSVYSFDEKLFF	TGTGCCTGGAGTGTCTACAGCTTTGATGAAAAACTGTTTTTT
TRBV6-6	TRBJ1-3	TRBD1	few	CASSFEQGATGNTIYF	TGTGCCAGCAGTTTCGAACAGGGGGCGACTGGAAACACCATATATTTT
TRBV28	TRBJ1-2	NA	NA	CASSFGAGNYGYTF	TGTGCCAGCAGTTTTGGGGCAGGGAACTATGGCTACACCTTC
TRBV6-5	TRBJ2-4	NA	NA	CASSRGDIAKNIQYF	TGTGCCAGCAGCCGCGGAGATATAGCCAAAAACATTCAGTACTTC
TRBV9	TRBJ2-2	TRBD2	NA	CASSGTSGAYTGELFF	TGTGCCAGCAGCGGGACTAGCGGGGCCTACACCGGGGAGCTGTTTTTT
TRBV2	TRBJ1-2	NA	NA	CASSEAGWRGRGYTF	TGTGCCAGCAGTGAAGCTGGGTGGAGGGGACGTGGCTACACCTTC
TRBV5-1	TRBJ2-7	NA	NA	CASSSTGYEQYF	TGCGCCAGCAGCTCCACAGGGTACGAGCAGTACTTC
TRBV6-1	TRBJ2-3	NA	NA	CASSDLEGSTDTQYF	TGTGCCAGCAGTGACTTGGAGGGGAGCACAGATACGCAGTATTTT
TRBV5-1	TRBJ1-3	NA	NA	CASSLGVQTGNTIYF	TGCGCCAGCAGCTTGGGTGTACAGACTGGAAACACCATATATTTT
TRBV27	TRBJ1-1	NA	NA	CASSPVLYNTEAFF	TGTGCCAGCAGTCCCGTGCTCTATAACACTGAAGCTTTCTTT
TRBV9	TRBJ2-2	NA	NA	CASSVTTDSNTGELFF	TGTGCCAGCAGCGTAACGACAGACTCGAACACCGGGGAGCTGTTTTTT
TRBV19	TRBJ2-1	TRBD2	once	CASSIAGGPYNEQFF	TGTGCCAGTAGTATAGCGGGGGGGCCCTACAATGAGCAGTTCTTC
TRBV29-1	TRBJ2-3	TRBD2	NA	CSVDRGTRGTDTQYF	TGCAGCGTTGATCGCGGGACTAGAGGCACAGATACGCAGTATTTT
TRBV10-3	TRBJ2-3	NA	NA	CAIGGGAGTDTQYF	TGTGCCATCGGCGGAGGGGCAGGCACAGATACGCAGTATTTT
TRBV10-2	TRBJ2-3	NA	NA	CASSEAGPSTDTQYF	TGCGCCAGCAGTGAGGCGGGCCCTAGCACAGATACGCAGTATTTT
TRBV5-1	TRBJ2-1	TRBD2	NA	CASRLLAGVESEQFF	TGCGCCAGCAGGTTACTAGCGGGAGTTGAAAGTGAGCAGTTCTTC
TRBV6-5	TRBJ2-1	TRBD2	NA	CATASSGLYNEQFF	TGTGCCACGGCGAGTAGCGGGCTTTACAATGAGCAGTTCTTC
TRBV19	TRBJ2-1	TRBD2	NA	CASSMGGSGEQFF	TGTGCCAGTAGTATGGGGGGGTCGGGTGAGCAGTTCTTC
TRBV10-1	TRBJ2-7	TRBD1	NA	CASTDREDRYEQYF	TGCGCCAGTACTGACAGGGAAGATCGCTACGAGCAGTACTTC
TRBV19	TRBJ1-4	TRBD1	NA	CASSIRTGSNEKLFF	TGTGCCAGTAGTATCCGGACAGGGTCTAATGAAAAACTGTTTTTT
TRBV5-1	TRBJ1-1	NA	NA	CASSPAVRGQNTEAFF	TGCGCCAGCAGCCCGGCCGTTCGCGGGCAGAACACTGAAGCTTTCTTT
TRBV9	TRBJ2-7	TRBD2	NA	CASSVDPSGNYEQYF	TGTGCCAGCAGCGTGGATCCTAGCGGAAACTACGAGCAGTACTTC
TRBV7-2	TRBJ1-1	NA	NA	CASSRDLSYEEAFF	TGTGCCAGCAGCCGAGACTTGAGCTACGAAGAAGCTTTCTTT
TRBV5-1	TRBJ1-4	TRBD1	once	CASMIGTGNEKLFF	TGCGCCAGCATGATCGGGACAGGGAATGAAAAACTGTTTTTT
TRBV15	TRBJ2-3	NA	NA	CATRDSREANTDTQYF	TGTGCCACCAGAGACTCCCGCGAGGCGAACACAGATACGCAGTATTTT
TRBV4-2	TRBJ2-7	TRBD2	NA	CASSHVGGDYEQYF	TGTGCCAGCAGCCACGTTGGGGGGGACTACGAGCAGTACTTC
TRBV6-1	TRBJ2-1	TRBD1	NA	CASSEEQGALNEQFF	TGTGCCAGCAGTGAGGAACAGGGGGCCCTAAATGAGCAGTTCTTC
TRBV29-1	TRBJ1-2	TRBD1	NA	CSGGQGRYGYTF	TGCAGCGGTGGACAGGGACGATATGGCTACACCTTC
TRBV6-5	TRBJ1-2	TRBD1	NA	CASRERDRGHGYTF	TGTGCCAGCAGGGAGAGAGACAGGGGCCATGGCTACACCTTC
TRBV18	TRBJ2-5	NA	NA	CASSSTGTSQETQYF	TGTGCCAGCTCATCGACCGGGACAAGCCAAGAGACCCAGTACTTC
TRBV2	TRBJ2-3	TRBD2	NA	CASSIAGGPQRTDTQYF	TGTGCCAGCAGCATAGCGGGAGGGCCTCAAAGAACAGATACGCAGTATTTT
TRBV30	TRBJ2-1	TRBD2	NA	CAWRARRGDRYNEQFF	TGTGCCTGGAGAGCTCGTCGGGGGGACCGCTACAATGAGCAGTTCTTC
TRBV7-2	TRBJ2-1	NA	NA	CASQESTYNEQFF	TGTGCCAGCCAAGAGTCAACCTACAATGAGCAGTTCTTC
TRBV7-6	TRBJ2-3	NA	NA	CASSLDPGDTQYF	TGTGCCAGCAGCTTAGACCCGGGAGATACGCAGTATTTT
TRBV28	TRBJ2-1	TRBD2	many	CASSFGLAGDVSYNEQFF	TGTGCCAGCAGTTTTGGACTAGCGGGAGATGTATCCTACAATGAGCAGTTCTTC
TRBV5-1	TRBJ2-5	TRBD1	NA	CASSSLDRQETQYF	TGCGCCAGCAGCTCGCTGGACAGGCAAGAGACCCAGTACTTC
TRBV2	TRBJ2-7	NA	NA	CASRVTVPSYEQYF	TGTGCCAGCAGAGTAACGGTGCCTTCCTACGAGCAGTACTTC
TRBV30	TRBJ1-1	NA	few	CAWAHGGFDTEAFF	TGTGCCTGGGCACACGGCGGATTTGACACTGAAGCTTTCTTT
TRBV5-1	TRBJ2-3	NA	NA	CASTREGTDTQYF	TGCGCCAGCACCCGGGAAGGTACAGATACGCAGTATTTT
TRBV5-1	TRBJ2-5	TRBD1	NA	CASSLGGDRVQETQYF	TGCGCCAGCAGCTTGGGAGGGGACAGGGTCCAAGAGACCCAGTACTTC
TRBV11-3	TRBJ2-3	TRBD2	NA	CASSFSGTATDTQYF	TGTGCCAGCAGCTTTAGCGGGACTGCCACAGATACGCAGTATTTT
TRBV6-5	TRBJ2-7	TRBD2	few	CASSRGAPYEQYF	TGTGCCAGCTCGCGGGGGGCCCCCTACGAGCAGTACTTC
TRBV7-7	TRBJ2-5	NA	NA	CASSLNLQETQYF	TGTGCCAGCAGCTTAAATCTGCAGGAGACCCAGTACTTC
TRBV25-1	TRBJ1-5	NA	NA	CASSEAGLGQPQHF	TGTGCCAGCAGTGAAGCGGGCCTGGGACAGCCCCAGCATTTT
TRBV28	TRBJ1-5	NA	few	CASSRRGNQPQHF	TGTGCCAGCAGCCGGCGGGGAAATCAGCCCCAGCATTTT
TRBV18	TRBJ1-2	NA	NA	CASSPNRDTGGYTF	TGTGCCAGCTCACCAAACAGGGACACTGGTGGCTACACCTTC
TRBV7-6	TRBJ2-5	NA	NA	CASSFTTGQETQYF	TGTGCCAGCAGCTTTACCACAGGCCAAGAGACCCAGTACTTC
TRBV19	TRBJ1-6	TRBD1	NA	CASSIDRTGGNSPLHF	TGTGCCAGTAGTATAGATCGGACAGGGGGTAATTCACCCCTCCACTTT
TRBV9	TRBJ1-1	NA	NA	CASSVRRNTEAFF	TGTGCCAGCAGCGTTAGAAGGAACACTGAAGCTTTCTTT
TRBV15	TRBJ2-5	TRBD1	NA	CATSIRTGATETQYF	TGTGCCACCAGCATACGGACAGGGGCCACCGAGACCCAGTACTTC
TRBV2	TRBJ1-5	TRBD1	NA	CASRGGQGFGSQPQHF	TGTGCCAGCAGAGGGGGACAGGGGTTCGGTAGTCAGCCCCAGCATTTT
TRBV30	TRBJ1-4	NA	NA	CAWSVRGEKLFF	TGTGCCTGGAGTGTACGAGGGGAAAAACTGTTTTTT
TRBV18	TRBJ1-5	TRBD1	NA	CASSPGQGLLQPQHF	TGTGCCAGCTCGCCGGGACAGGGTTTGCTTCAGCCCCAGCATTTT
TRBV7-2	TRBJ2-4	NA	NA	CASSVGLAKNIQYF	TGTGCCAGCAGTGTCGGACTAGCCAAAAACATTCAGTACTTC
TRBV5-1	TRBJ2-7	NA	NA	CASSLQYEQYF	TGCGCCAGCAGCTTGCAGTACGAGCAGTACTTC
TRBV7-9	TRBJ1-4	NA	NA	CASSRRTESNEKLFF	TGTGCCAGCAGCAGGAGGACGGAGTCTAATGAAAAACTGTTTTTT
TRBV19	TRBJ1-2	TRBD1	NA	CASSRGQGTNYGYTF	TGTGCCAGTAGTCGAGGACAGGGGACTAACTATGGCTACACCTTC
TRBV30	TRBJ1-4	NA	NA	CALLSWGVGSEKLFF	TGTGCCCTCCTCTCATGGGGGGTAGGAAGTGAAAAACTGTTTTTT
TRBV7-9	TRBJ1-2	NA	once	CASSLGQIAGYTF	TGTGCCAGCAGCTTAGGACAGATTGCGGGCTACACCTTC
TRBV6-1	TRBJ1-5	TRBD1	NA	CASSPGQFNQPQHF	TGTGCCAGCAGTCCGGGACAGTTCAATCAGCCCCAGCATTTT